The T cell receptor (beta chain) described here comes from a study of spatial heterogeneity in lung cancer. Study background: Detected sequences consistently included more beta-chain ones than alpha-chain ones.

Time point defined: sample taken at primary tumor resection. Sequencing was performed on whole RNA extracted from tumor and nontumor lung tissue, or from frozen PBMC, and the material was left unsorted. Samples came from 72 TRACERx patients with untreated early-stage lung cancer. Findings and caveats of the study: TCRs found ubiquitously expanded in tumor appeared in blood more at resection than at follow-up.

The CDR3 totals 17 residues. The germline CDR1 and CDR2 sequences are GTSNPN and SVGIG (reference sequence). The trim removed 2 bases at V and 2 bases at J, leaving 8 bases unmatched. The presence of a unique molecular identifier marked each TCR cDNA molecule. TCRdb itself ran the 5' RACE reads through MiXCR, one entry per CDR3 protein. The sample lists about 82,000 distinct CDR3 sequences, about 12% occurring once. This clonotype was detected ten times or more. Antigen unknown. The chain employs TRBV30 and TRBJ1-5; 11 bases agree with TRBD1. This TCR came from a male donor with early-stage non-small cell lung cancer. The sample in question was PBMCs, obtained at surgery. The CDR3 region is CAWSKGQGVRGNQPQHF. The CDR3 nucleotides read TGTGCCTGGAGTAAGGGACAGGGGGTGCGGGGCAATCAGCCCCAGCATTTT.